The rows below give T cell receptor beta chains drawn from one sample of a study of blood T cell repertoires in COVID-19. The assay was immunoSEQ multiplex PCR, and TCRdb's table has in-frame clones only and misses some. Of roughly 150,000 clones in the sample, around 91% were seen once. Sequencing was performed on peripheral blood. Receptors originate from a woman in her 40s with acute or convalescent COVID-19. Both conserved end residues are trimmed from each CDR3. Fields, in order: CDR3 protein, J gene, V gene, clone size. Only part of the rows carry a size: once, few, many, or a class if the clone is expanded.

cdr3_aa: ASSLRRTSGSPYNEQF
j_call: TRBJ2-1
v_call: TRBV9
clone_size: .

cdr3_aa: ASSVTGGEYNEQF
j_call: TRBJ2-1
v_call: TRBV5-1
clone_size: .

cdr3_aa: AWSVLSGGGTQY
j_call: TRBJ2-5
v_call: TRBV30
clone_size: .

cdr3_aa: ASNGRGGLRTDTQY
j_call: TRBJ2-3
v_call: TRBV2
clone_size: .

cdr3_aa: ASSAEDRTTYEQY
j_call: TRBJ2-7
v_call: TRBV9
clone_size: .

cdr3_aa: ASRTQGRGNTEAF
j_call: TRBJ1-1
v_call: TRBV28
clone_size: .

cdr3_aa: ASTSGSQYNEQF
j_call: TRBJ2-1
v_call: TRBV28
clone_size: .

cdr3_aa: ASSLRSSGTRHTGELF
j_call: TRBJ2-2
v_call: TRBV7-2
clone_size: .

cdr3_aa: ASSITGTNYNEQF
j_call: TRBJ2-1
v_call: TRBV6-4
clone_size: .

cdr3_aa: ASSLGDSGANVLT
j_call: TRBJ2-6
v_call: TRBV7-3
clone_size: .

cdr3_aa: ASTVGGASYNEQF
j_call: TRBJ2-1
v_call: TRBV9
clone_size: .

cdr3_aa: ASSYGLAGAGELF
j_call: TRBJ2-2
v_call: TRBV5-6
clone_size: few

cdr3_aa: ATALVEDYTEAF
j_call: TRBJ1-1
v_call: TRBV15
clone_size: .

cdr3_aa: ASSPLVKATYNEQF
j_call: TRBJ2-1
v_call: TRBV25-1
clone_size: .

cdr3_aa: ASSQSSGEWDEQF
j_call: TRBJ2-1
v_call: TRBV4-2
clone_size: .

cdr3_aa: ASSKGLAFETQY
j_call: TRBJ2-5
v_call: TRBV7-8
clone_size: .

cdr3_aa: ASSVGTSGSTDTQY
j_call: TRBJ2-3
v_call: TRBV9
clone_size: .

cdr3_aa: ASSLQAGGNTEAF
j_call: TRBJ1-1
v_call: TRBV7-3
clone_size: few

cdr3_aa: ASSLRDTQY
j_call: TRBJ2-3
v_call: TRBV12-3/TRBV12-4
clone_size: .

cdr3_aa: ASSLYTSGFTQY
j_call: TRBJ2-3
v_call: TRBV11-2
clone_size: .

cdr3_aa: ARSLVWGPGGYGYT
j_call: TRBJ1-2
v_call: TRBV5-3
clone_size: .

cdr3_aa: ATSDLRRGDTDTQY
j_call: TRBJ2-3
v_call: TRBV24-1
clone_size: .

cdr3_aa: ATSDITGNYGYT
j_call: TRBJ1-2
v_call: TRBV24-1
clone_size: .

cdr3_aa: SVTLGQGAGEQY
j_call: TRBJ2-7
v_call: TRBV29-1
clone_size: .

cdr3_aa: ASSPRGEASGNTIY
j_call: TRBJ1-3
v_call: TRBV18
clone_size: .

cdr3_aa: ASSSTGWPTPYEQY
j_call: TRBJ2-7
v_call: TRBV27
clone_size: .

cdr3_aa: ASSFGLGASGNTIY
j_call: TRBJ1-3
v_call: TRBV5-8
clone_size: .

cdr3_aa: ASSPRTSWDRGANEQF
j_call: TRBJ2-1
v_call: TRBV27
clone_size: once

cdr3_aa: ASTKFDSPAEAF
j_call: TRBJ1-1
v_call: TRBV5-4
clone_size: .

cdr3_aa: ASRSTRGAITDTQY
j_call: TRBJ2-3
v_call: TRBV11-2
clone_size: .

cdr3_aa: ASSLGQGALYEQY
j_call: TRBJ2-7
v_call: TRBV5-8
clone_size: .

cdr3_aa: ASRGSNYGYT
j_call: TRBJ1-2
v_call: TRBV6-5
clone_size: .

cdr3_aa: ASSLEGGSYEQY
j_call: TRBJ2-7
v_call: TRBV27
clone_size: .

cdr3_aa: ASSLGTGGGNQPQH
j_call: TRBJ1-5
v_call: TRBV5-1
clone_size: .

cdr3_aa: ASSKGRTGNQPQH
j_call: TRBJ1-5
v_call: TRBV2
clone_size: .

cdr3_aa: SVDFAQRPGLAVTDTQY
j_call: TRBJ2-3
v_call: TRBV29-1
clone_size: .

cdr3_aa: ASSERRSISYEQY
j_call: TRBJ2-7
v_call: TRBV6-1
clone_size: once

cdr3_aa: AWTPDRGNGYT
j_call: TRBJ1-2
v_call: TRBV30
clone_size: .

cdr3_aa: ATSRPRQGINEKLF
j_call: TRBJ1-4
v_call: TRBV15
clone_size: once

cdr3_aa: ASSKGQTSYEQY
j_call: TRBJ2-7
v_call: TRBV11-3
clone_size: .